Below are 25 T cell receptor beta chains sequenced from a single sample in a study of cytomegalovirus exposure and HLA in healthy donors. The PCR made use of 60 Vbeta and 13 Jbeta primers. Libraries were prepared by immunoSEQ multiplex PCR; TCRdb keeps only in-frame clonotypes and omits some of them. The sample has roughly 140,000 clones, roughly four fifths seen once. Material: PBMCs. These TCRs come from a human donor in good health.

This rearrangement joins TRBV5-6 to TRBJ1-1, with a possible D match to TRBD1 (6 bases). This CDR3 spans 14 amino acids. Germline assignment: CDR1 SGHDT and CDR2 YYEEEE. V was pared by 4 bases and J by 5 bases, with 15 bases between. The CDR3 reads CASSPGGGRTEAFF. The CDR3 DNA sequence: TGTGCCAGCAGCCCCGGGGGGGGGCGAACTGAAGCTTTCTTT. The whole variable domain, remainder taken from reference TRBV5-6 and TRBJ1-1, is DAGVTQSPTHLIKTRGQQVTLRCSPKSGHDTVSWYQQALGQGPQFIFQYYEEEERQRGNFPDRFSGHQFPNYSSELNVNALLLGDSALYLCASSPGGGRTEAFFGQGTRLTVV.

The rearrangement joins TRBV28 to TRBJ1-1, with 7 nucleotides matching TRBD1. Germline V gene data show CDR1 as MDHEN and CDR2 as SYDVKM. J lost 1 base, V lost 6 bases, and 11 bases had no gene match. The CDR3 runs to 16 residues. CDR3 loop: CASSGYTGDPNTEAFF. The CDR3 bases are TGTGCCAGCAGCGGCTACACAGGGGATCCGAACACTGAAGCTTTCTTT. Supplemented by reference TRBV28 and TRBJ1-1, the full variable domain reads DVKVTQSSRYLVKRTGEKVFLECVQDMDHENMFWYRQDPGLGLRLIYFSYDVKMKEKGDIPEGYSVSREKKERFSLILESASTNQTSMYLCASSGYTGDPNTEAFFGQGTRLTVV.

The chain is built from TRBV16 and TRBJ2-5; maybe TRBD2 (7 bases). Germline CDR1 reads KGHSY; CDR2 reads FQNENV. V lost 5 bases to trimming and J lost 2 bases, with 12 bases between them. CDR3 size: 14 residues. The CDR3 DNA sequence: TGTGCCAGCAGCGACGGGGGGCCTCAAGAGACCCAGTACTTC. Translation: CASSDGGPQETQYF. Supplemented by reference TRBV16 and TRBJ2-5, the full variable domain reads GEEVAQTPKHLVRGEGQKAKLYCAPIKGHSYVFWYQQVLKNEFKFLISFQNENVFDETGMPKERFSAKCLPNSPCSLEIQATKLEDSAVYFCASSDGGPQETQYFGPGTRLLVL.

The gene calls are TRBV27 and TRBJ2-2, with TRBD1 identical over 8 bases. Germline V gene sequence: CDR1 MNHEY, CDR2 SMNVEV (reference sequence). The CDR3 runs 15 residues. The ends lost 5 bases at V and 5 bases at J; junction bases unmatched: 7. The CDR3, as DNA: TGTGCCAGCAGTCCCGGACAGGGTGGGACCGGGGAGCTGTTTTTT. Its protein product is CASSPGQGGTGELFF.

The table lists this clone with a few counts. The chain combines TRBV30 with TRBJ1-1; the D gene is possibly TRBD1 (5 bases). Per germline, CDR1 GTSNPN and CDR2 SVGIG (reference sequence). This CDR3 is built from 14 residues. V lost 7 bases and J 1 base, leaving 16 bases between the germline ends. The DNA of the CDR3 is TGTGCCTCCCAGCCGGGGACTCAGAACACTGAAGCTTTCTTT. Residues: CASQPGTQNTEAFF.

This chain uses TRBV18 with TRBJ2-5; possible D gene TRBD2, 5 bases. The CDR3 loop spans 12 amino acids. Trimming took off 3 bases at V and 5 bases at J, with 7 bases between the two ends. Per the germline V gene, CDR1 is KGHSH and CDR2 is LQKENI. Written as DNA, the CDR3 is TGTGCCAGCTCACCCGAGGGTGAGACCCAGTACTTC. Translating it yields CASSPEGETQYF.

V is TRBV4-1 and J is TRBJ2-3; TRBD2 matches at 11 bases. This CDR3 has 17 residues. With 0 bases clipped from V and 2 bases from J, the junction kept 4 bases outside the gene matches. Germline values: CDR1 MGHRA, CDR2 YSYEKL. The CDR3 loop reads CASSQDLAGGLTDTQYF. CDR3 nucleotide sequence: TGCGCCAGCAGCCAAGATCTAGCGGGGGGCCTCACAGATACGCAGTATTTT.

Here the CDR3 reads CASSTGGDRNQPQHF. The DNA of the CDR3 is TGCGCCAGCAGCACCGGCGGGGACCGCAATCAGCCCCAGCATTTT. The V call is TRBV5-1, the J call TRBJ1-5; the D gene is possibly TRBD1 (5 bases). Germline V gene lookup returns CDR1 SGHRS and CDR2 YFSETQ. This CDR3 has 15 amino acids. V lost 4 bases and J lost 2, with 13 bases in between.

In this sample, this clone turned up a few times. The DNA for the CDR3 is TGTGCCTGGAGGCTGGACAGGTCGACTGAAGCTTTCTTT. This translates into CAWRLDRSTEAFF. J is TRBJ1-1 and V is TRBV30; 7 positions match TRBD1. V lost 3 bases, J lost 5 bases, and 6 bases stayed unmatched. CDR1 GTSNPN and CDR2 SVGIG come from the germline V gene (reference sequence). The CDR3 runs to 13 residues.

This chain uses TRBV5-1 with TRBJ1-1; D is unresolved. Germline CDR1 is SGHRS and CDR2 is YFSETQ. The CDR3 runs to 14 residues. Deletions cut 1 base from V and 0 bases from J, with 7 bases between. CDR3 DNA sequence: TGCGCCAGCAGCTTGCGGTCCGTGAACACTGAAGCTTTCTTT. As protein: CASSLRSVNTEAFF. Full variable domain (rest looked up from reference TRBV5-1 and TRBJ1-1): KAGVTQTPRYLIKTRGQQVTLSCSPISGHRSVSWYQQTPGQGLQFLFEYFSETQRNKGNFPGRFSGRQFSNSRSEMNVSTLELGDSALYLCASSLRSVNTEAFFGQGTRLTVV.

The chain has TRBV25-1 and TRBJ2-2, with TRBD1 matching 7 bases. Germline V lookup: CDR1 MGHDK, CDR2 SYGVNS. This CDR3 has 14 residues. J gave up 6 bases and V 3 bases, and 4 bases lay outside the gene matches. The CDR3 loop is CASSEDRSAGELFF. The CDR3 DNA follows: TGTGCCAGCAGTGAGGACAGGAGCGCCGGGGAGCTGTTTTTT. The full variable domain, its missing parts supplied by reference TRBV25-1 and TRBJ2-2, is EADIYQTPRYLVIGTGKKITLECSQTMGHDKMYWYQQDPGMELHLIHYSYGVNSTEKGDLSSESTVSRIRTEHFPLTLESARPSHTSQYLCASSEDRSAGELFFGEGSRLTVL.

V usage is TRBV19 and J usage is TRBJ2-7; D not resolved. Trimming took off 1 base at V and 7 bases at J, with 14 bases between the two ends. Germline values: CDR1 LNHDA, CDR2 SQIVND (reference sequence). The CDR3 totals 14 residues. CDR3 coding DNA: TGTGCCAGTAGTATAGGCTACCCAGGTGGGGAGCAGTACTTC. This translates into CASSIGYPGGEQYF.

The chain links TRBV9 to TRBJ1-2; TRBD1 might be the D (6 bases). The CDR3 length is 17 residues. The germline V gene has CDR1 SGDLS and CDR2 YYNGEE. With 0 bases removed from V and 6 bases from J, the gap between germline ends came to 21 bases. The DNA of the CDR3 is TGTGCCAGCAGCGTAGTCTTAGGCGACAGGCGAACAAATGGCTACACCTTC. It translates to CASSVVLGDRRTNGYTF.

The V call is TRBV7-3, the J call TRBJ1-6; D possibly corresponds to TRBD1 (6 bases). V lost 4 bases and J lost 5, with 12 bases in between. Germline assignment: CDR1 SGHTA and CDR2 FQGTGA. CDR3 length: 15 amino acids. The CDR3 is CASSSQGTDNSPLHF. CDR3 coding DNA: TGTGCCAGCAGCTCACAGGGTACCGATAATTCACCCCTCCACTTT.

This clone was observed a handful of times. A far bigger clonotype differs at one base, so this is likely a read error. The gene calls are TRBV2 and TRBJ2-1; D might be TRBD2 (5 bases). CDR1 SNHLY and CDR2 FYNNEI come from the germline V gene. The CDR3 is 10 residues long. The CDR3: CASTGFEHFF. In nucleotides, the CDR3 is TGTGCCAGCACGGGGTTTGAGCACTTCTTC.

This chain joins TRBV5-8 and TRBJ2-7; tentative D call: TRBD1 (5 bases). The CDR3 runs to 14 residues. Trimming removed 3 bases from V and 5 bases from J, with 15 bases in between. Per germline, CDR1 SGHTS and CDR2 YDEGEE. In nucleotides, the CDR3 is TGTGCCAGCAGCTACAGAAAGGGGTCCCACGAGCAGTACTTC. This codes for CASSYRKGSHEQYF.

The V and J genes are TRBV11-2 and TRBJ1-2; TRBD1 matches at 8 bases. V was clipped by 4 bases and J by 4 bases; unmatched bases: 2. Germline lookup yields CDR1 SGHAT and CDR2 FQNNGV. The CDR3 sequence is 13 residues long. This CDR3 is CASSWDRTYGYTF. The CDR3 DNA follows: TGTGCCAGCAGCTGGGACAGGACCTATGGCTACACCTTC.

The CDR3 coding sequence is TGTGCCATCAGTGAGGACAGTTCTGAGTTCTTC. Protein sequence: CAISEDSSEFF. The chain links TRBV10-3 to TRBJ2-1; D possibly corresponds to TRBD1 (5 bases). CDR1 is ENHRY and CDR2 is SYGVKD in the germline V gene. The CDR3 totals 11 residues. Trimming left V 2 bases short and J 14 bases short, with 10 bases between.

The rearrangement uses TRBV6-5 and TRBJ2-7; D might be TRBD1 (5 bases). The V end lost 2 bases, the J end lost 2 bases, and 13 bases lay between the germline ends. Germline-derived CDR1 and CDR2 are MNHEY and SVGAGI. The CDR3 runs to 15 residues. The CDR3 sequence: CASSYHAGLTYEQYF. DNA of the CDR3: TGTGCCAGCAGTTACCACGCAGGGTTAACCTACGAGCAGTACTTC.

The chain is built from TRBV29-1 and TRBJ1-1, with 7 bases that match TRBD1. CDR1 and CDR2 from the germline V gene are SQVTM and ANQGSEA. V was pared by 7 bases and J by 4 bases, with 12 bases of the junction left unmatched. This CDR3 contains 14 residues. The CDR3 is CSAAITGASTEAFF. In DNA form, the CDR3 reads TGCAGCGCCGCGATAACAGGGGCGAGCACTGAAGCTTTCTTT.

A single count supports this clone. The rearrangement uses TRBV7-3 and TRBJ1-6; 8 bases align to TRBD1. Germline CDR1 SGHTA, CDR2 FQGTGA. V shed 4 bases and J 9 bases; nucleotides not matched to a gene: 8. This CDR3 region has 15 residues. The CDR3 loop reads CASSYTGTGGSPLHF. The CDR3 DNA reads TGTGCCAGCAGCTATACCGGGACAGGCGGTTCACCCCTCCACTTT.

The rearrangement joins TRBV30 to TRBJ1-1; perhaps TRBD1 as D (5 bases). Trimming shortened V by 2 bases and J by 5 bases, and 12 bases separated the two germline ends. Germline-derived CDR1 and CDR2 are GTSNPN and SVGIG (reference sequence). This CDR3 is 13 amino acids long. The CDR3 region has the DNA TGTGCCTGGAGTTTAGGAGCAGGGACTGAAGCTTTCTTT. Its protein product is CAWSLGAGTEAFF. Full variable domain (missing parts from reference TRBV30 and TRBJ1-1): SQTIHQWPATLVQPVGSPLSLECTVEGTSNPNLYWYRQAAGRGLQLLFYSVGIGQISSEVPQNLSASRPQDRQFILSSKKLLLSDSGFYLCAWSLGAGTEAFFGQGTRLTVV.

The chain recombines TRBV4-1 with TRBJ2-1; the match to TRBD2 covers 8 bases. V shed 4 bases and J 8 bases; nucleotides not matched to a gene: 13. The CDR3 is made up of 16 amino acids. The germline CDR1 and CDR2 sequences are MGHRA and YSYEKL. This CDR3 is CASSPQMRAGVDEQFF. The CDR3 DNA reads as TGCGCCAGCAGCCCCCAAATGAGAGCGGGGGTGGATGAGCAGTTCTTC.

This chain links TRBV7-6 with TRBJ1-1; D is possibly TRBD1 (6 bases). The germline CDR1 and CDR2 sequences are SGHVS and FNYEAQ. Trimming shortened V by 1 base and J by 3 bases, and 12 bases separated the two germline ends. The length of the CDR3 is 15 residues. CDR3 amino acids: CASSLGIRGHTEAFF. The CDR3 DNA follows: TGTGCCAGCAGCTTAGGGATCAGGGGTCACACTGAAGCTTTCTTT.

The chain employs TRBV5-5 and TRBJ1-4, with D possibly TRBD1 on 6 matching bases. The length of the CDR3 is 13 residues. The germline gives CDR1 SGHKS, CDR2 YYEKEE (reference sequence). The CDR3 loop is CATAGAPDEKLFF. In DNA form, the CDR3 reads TGTGCTACAGCAGGGGCTCCGGATGAAAAACTGTTTTTT. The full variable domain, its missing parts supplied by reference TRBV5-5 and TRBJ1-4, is DAGVTQSPTHLIKTRGQQVTLRCSPISGHKSVSWYQQVLGQGPQFIFQYYEKEERGRGNFPDRFSARQFPNYSSELNVNALLLGDSALYLCATAGAPDEKLFFGSGTQLSVL.